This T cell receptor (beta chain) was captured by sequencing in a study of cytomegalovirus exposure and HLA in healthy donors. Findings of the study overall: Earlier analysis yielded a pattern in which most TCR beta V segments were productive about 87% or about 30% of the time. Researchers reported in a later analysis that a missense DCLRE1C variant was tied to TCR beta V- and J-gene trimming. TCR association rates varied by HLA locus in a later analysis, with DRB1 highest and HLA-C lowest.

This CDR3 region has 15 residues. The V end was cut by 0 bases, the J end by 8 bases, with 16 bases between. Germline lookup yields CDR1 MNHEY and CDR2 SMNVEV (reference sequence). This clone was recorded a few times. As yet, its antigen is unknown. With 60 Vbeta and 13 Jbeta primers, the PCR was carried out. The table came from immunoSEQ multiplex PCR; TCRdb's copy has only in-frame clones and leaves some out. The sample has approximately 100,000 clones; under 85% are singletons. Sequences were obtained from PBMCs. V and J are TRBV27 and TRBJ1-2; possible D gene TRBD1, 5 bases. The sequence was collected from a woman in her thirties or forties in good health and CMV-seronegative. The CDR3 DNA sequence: TGTGCCAGCAGTTTATCATTCCGGGCAGGGTCAGGCTACACCTTC. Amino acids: CASSLSFRAGSGYTF.